The 5 T cell receptor beta chains below come from one sample, sequenced in a study of CD8 T cells in ankylosing spondylitis. Notes on the study in general: Made up of eight highly homologous variants, a TCR beta motif appeared characteristic of ankylosing spondylitis blood.

These receptors' targets are unknown. In TCRdb, the 5' RACE reads were re-called with MiXCR into one record per CDR3 protein. This table has a few hundred thousand distinct CDR3 sequences, roughly 18% appearing once. The sample was blood, either unsorted or a sorted T cell fraction (not recorded which). Every receptor here comes from a male donor with ankylosing spondylitis.

This clonotype showed up just a few times. The V gene is TRBV2, the J gene TRBJ2-7, with D maybe TRBD1 (7 bases). Trimming cost V 6 bases and J 0 bases, with 21 bases left between them. The length of the CDR3 is 17 residues. Germline V gene sequence: CDR1 SNHLY, CDR2 FYNNEI. CDR3 coding DNA: TGTGCCAGCAGCCCAAGGGGGGTCCGGGACAGCTCCTACGAGCAGTACTTC. It encodes CASSPRGVRDSSYEQYF.

This clonotype was seen only a few times. The rearrangement uses TRBV18 and TRBJ2-7; the D is unclear. This CDR3 is built from 13 residues. Germline-derived CDR1 and CDR2 are KGHSH and LQKENI. Between the trimmed V and J ends, which lost 3 bases and 6 bases, there was a span of 12 bases. DNA of the CDR3: TGTGCCAGCTCACCGGGCCTCGTGTCCGAGCAGTACTTC. Its translation is CASSPGLVSEQYF.

This chain links TRBV5-1 with TRBJ2-5, with unresolved D. The V end was cut by 3 bases, the J end by 5 bases, with 17 bases between. CDR3 length equals 15 residues. Germline-derived CDR1 and CDR2 are SGHRS and YFSETQ. CDR3 in amino acids: CASSSTPTHGETQYF. CDR3 DNA sequence: TGCGCCAGCAGCTCCACCCCTACACACGGGGAGACCCAGTACTTC. The full variable domain, in which reference TRBV5-1 and TRBJ2-5 provide the parts outside the CDR3, is KAGVTQTPRYLIKTRGQQVTLSCSPISGHRSVSWYQQTPGQGLQFLFEYFSETQRNKGNFPGRFSGRQFSNSRSEMNVSTLELGDSALYLCASSSTPTHGETQYFGPGTRLLVL.

In its sample, this clonotype was seen once. This rearrangement joins TRBV2 to TRBJ2-3; D uncertain. The CDR3 covers 13 residues. Germline assignment: CDR1 SNHLY and CDR2 FYNNEI. V lost 6 bases to trimming and J lost 4 bases, with 11 bases between them. In DNA, the CDR3 is TGTGCCAGCAGCCGATGTGAGGCAGATACGCAGTATTTT. This sequence encodes CASSRCEADTQYF.

The J gene is TRBJ2-7, the V gene TRBV12-5; D ambiguous. The CDR3 is 14 residues long. V was clipped by 4 bases and J by 0 bases, with 10 bases between them. From germline, CDR1 is LGHNT and CDR2 FRNRAP. The CDR3 loop reads CASGSRPNSYEQYF. CDR3 DNA sequence: TGTGCTAGTGGTTCCCGACCGAACTCCTACGAGCAGTACTTC.